A selection of T cell receptor beta chains follows, all from one sample in a study of shared clonotypes between healthy human individuals. Produced via immunoSEQ multiplex PCR; TCRdb's table is partial and in-frame only. Of roughly 510,000 clones listed, over 75% are singletons. Sequencing input: PBMCs. The receptors were sampled from a woman aged 40 to 50 in good health. Some clones in this sample may be carry-over from other donors' samples. The CDR3 runs from the conserved cysteine through the conserved F or W. Each record gives: clone size, J gene, V gene, D gene, CDR3 protein, CDR3 DNA. D genes are given only for firm matches. Expanded clones get a size class; other rows say once, few or many, or leave the size out.

. | TRBJ1-1 | TRBV19 | TRBD1 | CASRRTGYTEAFF | TGTGCCAGTAGGAGGACAGGATACACTGAAGCTTTCTTT
few | TRBJ2-7 | TRBV6-6 | TRBD1 | CASSYTGTGSSYEQYF | TGTGCCAGCAGTTATACCGGGACAGGGAGCTCCTACGAGCAGTACTTC
. | TRBJ1-1 | TRBV15 | TRBD1 | CATGGTGSIMNTEAFF | TGTGCCACAGGGGGGACAGGGTCTATTATGAACACTGAAGCTTTCTTT
few | TRBJ2-1 | TRBV19 | . | CASKTPGLYNEQFF | TGTGCCAGTAAAACACCGGGACTGTACAATGAGCAGTTCTTC
. | TRBJ2-1 | TRBV11-2 | TRBD1 | CASSKQGAYNEQFF | TGTGCCAGCAGCAAACAGGGGGCCTACAATGAGCAGTTCTTC
. | TRBJ2-7 | TRBV7-8 | . | CASSLGDQAYEQYF | TGTGCCAGCAGCTTAGGGGACCAAGCTTACGAGCAGTACTTC
. | TRBJ2-7 | TRBV4-2 | . | CASSRPLGGEQYF | TGTGCCAGCAGCCGCCCGCTGGGCGGCGAGCAGTACTTC
. | TRBJ1-2 | TRBV19 | . | CASSEIRYDGYTF | TGTGCCAGTAGTGAGATCCGCTATGATGGCTACACCTTC
. | TRBJ2-7 | TRBV11-2 | . | CASRKPGSRDYEQYF | TGTGCCAGCAGAAAACCGGGTTCAAGGGACTACGAGCAGTACTTC
. | TRBJ2-1 | TRBV30 | . | CAWSSGRSSYNEQFF | TGTGCCTGGAGCTCCGGACGGAGCTCCTACAATGAGCAGTTCTTC
once | TRBJ1-1 | TRBV5-1 | . | CASSLGPRSYMNTEAFF | TGCGCCAGCAGCTTGGGACCGCGGAGTTACATGAACACTGAAGCTTTCTTT
. | TRBJ2-6 | TRBV27 | . | CASSPPGWVRSSGANVLTF | TGTGCCAGCAGTCCGCCGGGGTGGGTTCGGAGCTCTGGGGCCAACGTCCTGACTTTC
few | TRBJ2-3 | TRBV13 | TRBD2 | CASSGLAGGSTDTQYF | TGTGCCAGCAGCGGACTAGCGGGAGGGAGCACAGATACGCAGTATTTT
. | TRBJ1-2 | TRBV7-8 | . | CASSFIPPSRQTLNYGYTF | TGTGCCAGCAGCTTCATCCCCCCATCCCGACAAACGCTGAACTATGGCTACACCTTC
once | TRBJ2-3 | TRBV27 | TRBD2 | CASSLAGDYTDTQYF | TGTGCCAGCAGTCTAGCGGGAGACTACACAGATACGCAGTATTTT
. | TRBJ2-4 | TRBV5-6 | . | CASSFSARLAKNIQYF | TGTGCCAGCAGCTTTTCTGCACGGTTAGCCAAAAACATTCAGTACTTC
. | TRBJ1-3 | TRBV7-2 | . | CASSFAGTGNTIYF | TGTGCCAGCAGCTTTGCGGGTACTGGAAACACCATATATTTT
. | TRBJ2-7 | TRBV7-3 | . | CASSVTGGYEQYF | TGTGCCAGCAGCGTCACCGGTGGGTACGAGCAGTACTTC
. | TRBJ2-7 | TRBV28 | TRBD1 | CASSLSPLLGQGYEQYF | TGTGCCAGCAGTTTATCCCCCCTATTGGGACAGGGTTACGAGCAGTACTTC
. | TRBJ2-1 | TRBV9 | . | CASSVGMSSYNEQFF | TGTGCCAGCAGCGTAGGCATGAGCTCCTACAATGAGCAGTTCTTC
. | TRBJ1-1 | TRBV7-2 | . | CASSLVSGNTEAFF | TGTGCCAGCAGCTTAGTGTCAGGGAACACTGAAGCTTTCTTT
few | TRBJ2-7 | TRBV13 | . | CASSLEGQTYEQYF | TGTGCCAGCAGCTTAGAGGGGCAAACCTACGAGCAGTACTTC
. | TRBJ1-1 | TRBV6-1 | . | CASKDLTEAFF | TGTGCCAGCAAGGACCTCACTGAAGCTTTCTTT
. | TRBJ2-7 | TRBV5-6 | . | CASSLGGSSYEQYF | TGTGCCAGCAGCTTGGGAGGTTCCTCCTACGAGCAGTACTTC
. | TRBJ1-5 | TRBV15 | . | CATSRDHGQPQHF | TGTGCCACCAGCAGAGATCACGGACAGCCCCAGCATTTT
few | TRBJ2-5 | TRBV15 | . | CATTRWGQETQYF | TGTGCCACCACTCGATGGGGGCAAGAGACCCAGTACTTC
. | TRBJ1-6 | TRBV15 | . | CATSRVPGAQSPLHF | TGTGCCACCAGCAGAGTTCCGGGGGCGCAGTCACCCCTCCACTTT
few | TRBJ2-3 | TRBV5-1 | TRBD2 | CASSLYTGGPADTQYF | TGCGCCAGCAGCTTGTATACGGGAGGGCCCGCAGATACGCAGTATTTT
. | TRBJ2-3 | TRBV19 | . | CASSLQAPDTQYF | TGTGCCAGTAGTCTCCAGGCCCCAGATACGCAGTATTTT
. | TRBJ2-3 | TRBV27 | TRBD1 | CASTPGTGFTDTQYF | TGTGCCAGCACCCCCGGGACAGGGTTCACAGATACGCAGTATTTT
once | TRBJ2-5 | TRBV5-1 | . | CASSPGNGKETQYF | TGCGCCAGCAGCCCGGGAAATGGAAAAGAGACCCAGTACTTC
. | TRBJ2-7 | TRBV30 | TRBD1 | CAWSEGTGISYEQYF | TGTGCCTGGAGTGAAGGGACAGGTATCTCCTACGAGCAGTACTTC
. | TRBJ1-1 | TRBV6-5 | . | CASSTRTENTEAFF | TGTGCCAGCAGTACCCGGACCGAAAACACTGAAGCTTTCTTT
once | TRBJ2-1 | TRBV5-8 | . | CASSLQSGSYNEQFF | TGTGCCAGCAGCTTGCAGAGCGGGTCCTACAATGAGCAGTTCTTC
. | TRBJ1-2 | TRBV5-1 | TRBD1 | CASSSSPTGRRGYTF | TGCGCCAGCAGCTCGAGTCCGACAGGGCGACGGGGCTACACCTTC
. | TRBJ2-2 | TRBV6-5 | . | CASSYSRTRAGELFF | TGTGCCAGCAGTTACTCGAGAACTAGGGCCGGGGAGCTGTTTTTT
once | TRBJ2-3 | TRBV19 | . | CASSIGPETDTQYF | TGTGCCAGTAGTATAGGTCCCGAGACAGATACGCAGTATTTT
few | TRBJ2-7 | TRBV19 | TRBD1 | CASSMGDRPPYEQYF | TGTGCCAGTAGTATGGGGGACAGGCCACCCTACGAGCAGTACTTC
. | TRBJ2-1 | TRBV7-2 | TRBD1 | CASSSAGQGFNEQFF | TGTGCCAGCAGCTCCGCCGGACAGGGGTTTAATGAGCAGTTCTTC
. | TRBJ2-1 | TRBV9 | . | CASSVIGYSNEQFF | TGTGCCAGCAGCGTAATTGGCTACTCTAATGAGCAGTTCTTC
. | TRBJ1-5 | TRBV28 | . | CASRPQENHQPQHF | TGTGCCAGCAGACCACAGGAGAACCATCAGCCCCAGCATTTT
. | TRBJ2-1 | TRBV27 | . | CASSFAITYNEQFF | TGTGCCAGCAGTTTCGCCATAACCTACAATGAGCAGTTCTTC
few | TRBJ2-3 | TRBV7-9 | . | CASSPPGLPPLDTQYF | TGTGCCAGCAGCCCCCCGGGACTTCCTCCTCTGGATACGCAGTATTTT
. | TRBJ1-2 | TRBV6-1 | . | CASSPGKYYGYTF | TGTGCCAGCAGTCCAGGGAAGTACTATGGCTACACCTTC
. | TRBJ1-4 | TRBV15 | . | CATSSDKWVGNEKLFF | TGTGCCACCAGCAGCGACAAGTGGGTGGGTAATGAAAAACTGTTTTTT